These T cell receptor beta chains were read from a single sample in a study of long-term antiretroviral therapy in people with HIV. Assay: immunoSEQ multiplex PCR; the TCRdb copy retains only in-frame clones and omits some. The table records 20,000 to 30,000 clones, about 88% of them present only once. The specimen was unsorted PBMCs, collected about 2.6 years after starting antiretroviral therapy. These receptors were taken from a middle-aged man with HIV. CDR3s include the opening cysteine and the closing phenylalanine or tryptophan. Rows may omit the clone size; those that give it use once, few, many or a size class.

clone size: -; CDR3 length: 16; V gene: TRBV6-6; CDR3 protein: CASSYSGLAGDNEQFF
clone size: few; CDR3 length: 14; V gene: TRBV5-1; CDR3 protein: CASSLPGQGLEQYF
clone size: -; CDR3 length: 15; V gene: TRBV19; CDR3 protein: CASSLTPGPNTEAFF
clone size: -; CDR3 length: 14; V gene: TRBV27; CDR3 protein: CASSWLAGGNEQYF
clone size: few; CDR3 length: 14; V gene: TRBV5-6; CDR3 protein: CASSSGRGNQPQHF
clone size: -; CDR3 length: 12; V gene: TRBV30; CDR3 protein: CAWSPDRGEAFF
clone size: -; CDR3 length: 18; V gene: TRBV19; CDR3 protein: CASSSGQGGDFSNYGYTF
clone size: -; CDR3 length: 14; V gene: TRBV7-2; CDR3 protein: CASSSGGFNYGYTF
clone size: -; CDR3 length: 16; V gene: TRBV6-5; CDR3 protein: CASSLGLAGSSYEQYF
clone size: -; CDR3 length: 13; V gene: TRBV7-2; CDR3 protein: CASSSGMNTEAFF
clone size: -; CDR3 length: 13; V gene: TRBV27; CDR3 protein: CASSSIASYEQYF
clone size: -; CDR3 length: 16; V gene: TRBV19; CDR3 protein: CASSPLGRVMNTEAFF
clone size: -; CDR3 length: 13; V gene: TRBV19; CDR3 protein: CASTRRGDSPLHF
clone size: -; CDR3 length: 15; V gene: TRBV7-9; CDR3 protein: CASSLVTGGTDTQYF
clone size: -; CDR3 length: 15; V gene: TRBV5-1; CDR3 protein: CASSYSGTGDYGYTF
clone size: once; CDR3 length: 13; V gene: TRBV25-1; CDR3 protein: CASRDRNTGELFF
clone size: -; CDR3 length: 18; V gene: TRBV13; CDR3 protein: CASSLGGTGLANTGELFF
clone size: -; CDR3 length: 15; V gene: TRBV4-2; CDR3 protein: CASSQLQSNTGELFF
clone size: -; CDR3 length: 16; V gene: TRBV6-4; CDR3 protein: CASSDSLTSGRSEQFF
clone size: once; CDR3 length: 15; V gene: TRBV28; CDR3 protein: CASSLRVTTDSEAFF
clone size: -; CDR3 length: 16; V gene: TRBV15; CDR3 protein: CATSRDRGQVRRGYTF
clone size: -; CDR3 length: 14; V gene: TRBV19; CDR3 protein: CASSVTTGNQPQHF
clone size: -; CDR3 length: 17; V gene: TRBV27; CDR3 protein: CASSFGSGGSSYNEQFF
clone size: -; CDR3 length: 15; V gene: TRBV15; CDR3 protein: CATSLENRYQETQYF
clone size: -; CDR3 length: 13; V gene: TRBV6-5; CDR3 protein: CASGRTGADGYTF